The 3 T cell receptor beta chains below come from one sample, sequenced in a study of T cell changes during pregnancy in multiple sclerosis. Profiling relied on immunoSEQ multiplex PCR, and the TCRdb table lists in-frame clones only, not all of them. The sample lists around 38,000 clones, roughly 91% occurring once. The specimen was CD8+ T cells from peripheral blood mononuclear cells, collected in the second trimester of pregnancy. The receptors stem from a female donor with multiple sclerosis, enrolled in a pregnancy study.

This clone was detected only a few times. The chain carries TRBV4-2 and TRBJ2-2; TRBD1 aligns across 7 bases. V gave up 1 base and J gave up 3 bases; unmatched junction bases: 8. The CDR3 runs to 17 residues. The germline V gene has CDR1 LGHNA and CDR2 YNFKEQ. The CDR3 nucleotides read TGTGCCAGCAGCCAAGGGCCACCGGGACAGCACACCGGGGAGCTGTTTTTT. Protein product: CASSQGPPGQHTGELFF.

The chain combines TRBV5-6 with TRBJ2-1; 8 nucleotides match TRBD2. The CDR3 length is 14 residues. The V gene's germline CDR1 is SGHDT and CDR2 YYEEEE. V shed 4 bases, J shed 5 bases, and the junction held 5 bases outside the gene matches. The CDR3 DNA follows: TGTGCCAGCAGCGGGGGACTAGGGGACAATGAGCAGTTCTTC. It translates to CASSGGLGDNEQFF.

The rearrangement uses TRBV7-9 and TRBJ1-2; a possible D gene is TRBD1 (6 bases). The CDR3 has 14 residues. Trimming pared 1 base from V and 5 bases from J, leaving 11 bases between. From germline, CDR1 is SEHNR and CDR2 FQNEAQ (reference sequence). The CDR3 DNA reads as TGTGCCAGCAGCTTAGGGACAGACCGGTATGGCTACACCTTC. As protein: CASSLGTDRYGYTF. Full variable domain (rest looked up from reference TRBV7-9 and TRBJ1-2): DTGVSQNPRHKITKRGQNVTFRCDPISEHNRLYWYRQTLGQGPEFLTYFQNEAQLEKSRLLSDRFSAERPKGSFSTLEIQRTEQGDSAMYLCASSLGTDRYGYTFGSGTRLTVV.